This record covers a single T cell receptor beta chain. The data were taken from a study of blood T cell repertoires in COVID-19. V was pared by 5 bases and J by 6 bases, with 10 bases of the junction left unmatched. The CDR3 is made up of 16 amino acids. In germline, CDR1 is LNHDA, CDR2 SQIVND (reference sequence). The assay was immunoSEQ multiplex PCR, and TCRdb's table has in-frame clones only and misses some. Here the sample spans more than 200,000 clones, 80% being singletons. The sequencing input was PBMCs or T cells enriched from blood (not recorded which). The chain links TRBV19 to TRBJ1-5, with 10 bases that match TRBD1. This sequence was found in a middle-aged woman with acute COVID-19. The CDR3 loop is CASSPQGTGVPQPQHF. CDR3 nucleotide sequence: TGTGCCAGTAGTCCGCAGGGGACAGGGGTCCCTCAGCCCCAGCATTTT.